Listed here are 14 T cell receptor beta chains from one sample, sequenced in a study of OX40 agonist ivuxolimab in advanced cancers. The table came from immunoSEQ multiplex PCR; TCRdb's copy has only in-frame clones and leaves some out. The repertoire holds 65,000 to 95,000 clones, with about four fifths as singletons. Sequences were derived from CD4+ or CD8+ T cells sorted from blood, sampled in a trial of the OX40 agonist ivuxolimab. The receptors shown here come from an adult with an advanced solid tumor such as melanoma, head and neck, liver or kidney cancer.

As to this clone: Different DNA sequences within this sample yield the same CDR3. The V and J genes are TRBV5-8 and TRBJ2-7, with TRBD1 matching over 8 bases. The V gene end was trimmed by 7 bases and the J gene end by 3 bases; junction bases not matched to a gene: 12. This CDR3 spans 15 amino acids. Germline values: CDR1 SGHTS, CDR2 YDEGEE. The CDR3 DNA sequence: TGTGCCAGCGGGTGGACAGGGCCCGGACTCTACGAGCAGTACTTC. Translating it yields CASGWTGPGLYEQYF.

Here the CDR3 DNA reads TGTGCCAGCAGTTACTTGGGACGGCGCGCGGGGGGCTACACCTTC. It translates to CASSYLGRRAGGYTF. J is TRBJ1-2 and V is TRBV6-5, with D perhaps TRBD1 (5 bases). CDR1 and CDR2 (germline): MNHEY, SVGAGI. CDR3 length equals 15 residues. V was shortened by 1 base and J by 8 bases, with 17 bases between the two germline ends.

The chain employs TRBV7-8 and TRBJ1-6; 8 bases agree with TRBD1. Germline V lookup: CDR1 SGHVS, CDR2 FQNEAQ. The CDR3 length is 18 residues. The V gene end was trimmed by 1 base and the J gene end by 9 bases; junction bases not matched to a gene: 14. This CDR3 reads CASSLGIGQGVSSSPLHF. The DNA of the CDR3 is TGTGCCAGCAGCTTAGGCATAGGACAGGGAGTCTCGAGTTCACCCCTCCACTTT.

The chain has TRBV4-1 and TRBJ2-7, with 15 bases lining up with TRBD2. The CDR3 sequence is 15 residues long. V gave up 4 bases and J gave up 9 bases; unmatched junction bases: 7. From germline, CDR1 is MGHRA and CDR2 YSYEKL. The CDR3 DNA reads TGCGCCAGCAGCCGTGGGGGACTAGCGGGGGGCGGGCAGTACTTC. Protein sequence: CASSRGGLAGGGQYF.

The rearrangement uses TRBV5-6 and TRBJ2-7, with D perhaps TRBD1 or TRBD2 (5 bases each). Per the germline V gene, CDR1 is SGHDT and CDR2 is YYEEEE. The germline V and J ends were trimmed by 1 base and 2 bases, with 10 bases remaining between them. CDR3 length equals 14 residues. For the CDR3, the DNA is TGTGCCAGCAGCTTGATGGGGGTAACCTACGAGCAGTACTTC. Translation gives CASSLMGVTYEQYF. Variable domain in full (rest from reference TRBV5-6 and TRBJ2-7): DAGVTQSPTHLIKTRGQQVTLRCSPKSGHDTVSWYQQALGQGPQFIFQYYEEEERQRGNFPDRFSGHQFPNYSSELNVNALLLGDSALYLCASSLMGVTYEQYFGPGTRLTVT.

The rearrangement uses TRBV19 and TRBJ2-1, with 9 nucleotides matching TRBD2. V shed 1 base and J 9 bases; nucleotides not matched to a gene: 13. The CDR3 spans 17 residues. Germline CDR1 LNHDA, CDR2 SQIVND (reference sequence). CDR3 nucleotides: TGTGCCAGTAGTATAGGCCCGCCGAGCGGGGGGATAGGTGAGCAGTTCTTC. This sequence encodes CASSIGPPSGGIGEQFF.

The rearrangement uses TRBV28 and TRBJ2-5, with TRBD1 matching 7 bases. The J call may be faulty, since TRBJ2-7 better matches the DNA end. This CDR3 comprises 14 residues. The germline gives CDR1 MDHEN, CDR2 SYDVKM. CDR3 in DNA: TGTGCCAGCAGGCCACAGGGGCTTTCTTACGAGCAGTACTTC. Residues: CASRPQGLSYEQYF.

The DNA for the CDR3 is TGTGCCAGCAGCCCCTACACCGGGGAGCTGTTTTTT. Amino acid sequence: CASSPYTGELFF. J is TRBJ2-2 and V is TRBV7-2, with unresolved D. V was cut by 5 bases and J by 3 bases, with 4 bases left in between. The CDR3 loop spans 12 amino acids. CDR1 is SGHTA, CDR2 FQGNSA, per germline. Drawing the rest from reference TRBV7-2 and TRBJ2-2, the complete variable domain is GAGVSQSPSNKVTEKGKDVELRCDPISGHTALYWYRQSLGQGLEFLIYFQGNSAPDKSGLPSDRFSAERTGGSVSTLTIQRTQQEDSAVYLCASSPYTGELFFGEGSRLTVL.

This rearrangement joins TRBV5-5 to TRBJ1-5, with D hard to call. The V end was cut by 4 bases, the J end by 7 bases, with 24 bases between. The length of the CDR3 is 17 residues. Germline CDR1 SGHKS, CDR2 YYEKEE (reference sequence). CDR3 sequence (DNA): TGTGCCAGCAGCCCTGGTTTGTCGGGAGGGCCCGGGCAGCCCCAGCATTTT. Translated, it gives CASSPGLSGGPGQPQHF.

The count of this clone is one. The V call is TRBV15, the J call TRBJ2-1; 9 bases match TRBD2. J gave up 8 bases and V 5 bases, and 10 bases lay outside the gene matches. CDR1 LNHNV and CDR2 YYDKDF come from the germline V gene (reference sequence). The CDR3 has 15 residues. CDR3 bases: TGTGCCACCAGCTCGAATAGCGGGAGCTTCTATGAGCAGTTCTTC. This gives the protein CATSSNSGSFYEQFF.

V gene TRBV28 combines with J gene TRBJ1-5, with a possible D match to TRBD1 (5 bases). The CDR3 spans 15 residues. Trimming stripped 5 bases from V and 3 bases from J, with 14 bases between. Germline V lookup: CDR1 MDHEN, CDR2 SYDVKM. The CDR3 sequence: CASSTPGSDNQPQHF. The CDR3 DNA reads as TGTGCCAGCAGTACGCCAGGGTCGGACAATCAGCCCCAGCATTTT. Full variable domain (missing parts from reference TRBV28 and TRBJ1-5): DVKVTQSSRYLVKRTGEKVFLECVQDMDHENMFWYRQDPGLGLRLIYFSYDVKMKEKGDIPEGYSVSREKKERFSLILESASTNQTSMYLCASSTPGSDNQPQHFGDGTRLSIL.

The chain links TRBV2 to TRBJ2-5, with 7 bases matching TRBD1. The DNA end lines up better with TRBJ2-7; the J call may be wrong. CDR1 and CDR2 from the germline V gene are SNHLY and FYNNEI. This CDR3 is built from 12 residues. DNA of the CDR3: TGTGCCAGTGGGACAGACTCCTACGAGCAGTACTTC. It translates to CASGTDSYEQYF.

This sequence joins TRBV18 and TRBJ1-2; D is unclear. Trimming took 6 bases from V and 3 from J, leaving 8 bases between them. The CDR3 consists of 12 residues. Germline assignment: CDR1 KGHSH and CDR2 LQKENI. The DNA for the CDR3 is TGTGCCAGCTCGCTGGGATACTATGGCTACACCTTC. Amino acid sequence: CASSLGYYGYTF.

DNA of the CDR3: TGTGCCAGCAGTTTTCGGACTAGCGGTCGCACAGATACGCAGTATTTT. It yields the protein CASSFRTSGRTDTQYF. The chain links TRBV28 to TRBJ2-3; TRBD2 matches 10 bases. In germline, CDR1 is MDHEN, CDR2 SYDVKM. Unmatched junction bases numbered 4, after V lost 3 bases and J lost 1 base. The CDR3 is made up of 16 amino acids. The full variable domain, its missing parts supplied by reference TRBV28 and TRBJ2-3, is DVKVTQSSRYLVKRTGEKVFLECVQDMDHENMFWYRQDPGLGLRLIYFSYDVKMKEKGDIPEGYSVSREKKERFSLILESASTNQTSMYLCASSFRTSGRTDTQYFGPGTRLTVL.